Sequencing of this T cell receptor (beta chain) was carried out in a study of T cell responses to AZD1222 COVID-19 vaccine. Per germline, CDR1 SGHRS and CDR2 YFSETQ. The CDR3 is 13 amino acids. Trimming cost V 7 bases and J 6 bases, with 15 bases left between them. Some clones are missing from TCRdb's copy, which holds only in-frame ones; the method was immunoSEQ multiplex PCR. The sample yields approximately 140,000 clones, roughly nine tenths seen once. The TCR comes from an adult who received the AZD1222 COVID-19 vaccine. V and J are TRBV5-1 and TRBJ2-3; D might be TRBD2 (6 bases). Sample: peripheral blood, taken 28 days after the second AZD1222 dose. This CDR3 is CASAGGNRDTQYF. For the CDR3, the DNA is TGCGCCAGCGCTGGGGGGAACAGGGATACGCAGTATTTT.